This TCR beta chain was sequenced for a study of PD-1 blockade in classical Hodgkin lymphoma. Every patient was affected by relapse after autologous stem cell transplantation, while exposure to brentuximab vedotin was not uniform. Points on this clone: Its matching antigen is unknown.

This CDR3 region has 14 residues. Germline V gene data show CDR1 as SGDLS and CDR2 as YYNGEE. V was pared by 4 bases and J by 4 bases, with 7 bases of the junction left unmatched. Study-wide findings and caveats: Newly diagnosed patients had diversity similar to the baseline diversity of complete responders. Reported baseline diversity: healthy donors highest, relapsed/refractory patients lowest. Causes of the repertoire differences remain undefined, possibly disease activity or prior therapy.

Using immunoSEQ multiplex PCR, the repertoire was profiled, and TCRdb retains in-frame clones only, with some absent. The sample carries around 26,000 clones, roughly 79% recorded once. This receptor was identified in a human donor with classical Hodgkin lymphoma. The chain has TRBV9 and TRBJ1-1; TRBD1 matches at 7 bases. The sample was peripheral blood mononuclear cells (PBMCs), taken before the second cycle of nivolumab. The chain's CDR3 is CASSNRGSGTEAFF. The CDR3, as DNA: TGTGCCAGCAGCAACAGGGGTAGCGGCACTGAAGCTTTCTTT. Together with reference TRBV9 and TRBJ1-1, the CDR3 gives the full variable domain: DSGVTQTPKHLITATGQRVTLRCSPRSGDLSVYWYQQSLDQGLQFLIQYYNGEERAKGNILERFSAQQFPDLHSELNLSSLELGDSALYFCASSNRGSGTEAFFGQGTRLTVV.